This T cell receptor beta chain was sequenced during a study of control samples from healthy donors and cancer patients. Sequenced by immunoSEQ multiplex PCR; TCRdb stores in-frame clones only, minus some. The repertoire holds about 65,000 clones, with approximately 90% as singletons. The V end was cut by 8 bases, the J end by 7 bases, with 20 bases between. There are 14 residues in the CDR3. Per the germline V gene, CDR1 is MNHEY and CDR2 is SMNVEV (reference sequence). Sequencing was performed on PBMCs. The J gene is TRBJ1-1, the V gene TRBV27; D call uncertain. This clonotype was obtained from a woman between 45 and 60 years old with colorectal cancer. CDR3 residues: CASRGGLGFGEAFF. The DNA for the CDR3 is TGTGCCAGCCGAGGCGGCCTGGGGTTCGGTGAAGCTTTCTTT.